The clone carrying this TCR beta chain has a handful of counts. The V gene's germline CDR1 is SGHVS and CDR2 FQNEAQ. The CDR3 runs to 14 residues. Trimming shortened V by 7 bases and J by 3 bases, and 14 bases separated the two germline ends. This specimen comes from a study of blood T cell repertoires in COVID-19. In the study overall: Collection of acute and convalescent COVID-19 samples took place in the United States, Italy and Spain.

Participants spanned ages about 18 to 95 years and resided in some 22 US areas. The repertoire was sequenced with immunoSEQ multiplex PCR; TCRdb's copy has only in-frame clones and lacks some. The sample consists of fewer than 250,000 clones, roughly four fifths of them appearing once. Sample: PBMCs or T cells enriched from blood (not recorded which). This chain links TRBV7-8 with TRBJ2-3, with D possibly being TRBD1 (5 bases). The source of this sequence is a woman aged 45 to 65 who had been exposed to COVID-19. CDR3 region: CASKHRPFTDTQYF. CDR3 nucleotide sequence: TGTGCCAGCAAACACAGGCCGTTTACAGATACGCAGTATTTT.